This T cell receptor beta chain is drawn from a study of blood T cell repertoires in COVID-19. Germline assignment: CDR1 SGHDN and CDR2 FVKESK. V dropped 2 bases and J dropped 4 bases, with 12 bases sitting between them. This CDR3 has 14 residues. Profiling relied on immunoSEQ multiplex PCR, and the TCRdb table lists in-frame clones only, not all of them. In the table there are some 100,000 clones, 70% to 90% of which are singletons. The chain recombines TRBV14 with TRBJ2-7, with D maybe TRBD1 (6 bases). The sequencing sample was made of PBMCs or T cells enriched from blood (not recorded which). This sequence was found in a woman between 50 and 59 years old who had recovered from COVID-19. The CDR3 here is CASSQHGQKYEQYF. The DNA for the CDR3 is TGTGCCAGCAGCCAACACGGACAGAAATACGAGCAGTACTTC.